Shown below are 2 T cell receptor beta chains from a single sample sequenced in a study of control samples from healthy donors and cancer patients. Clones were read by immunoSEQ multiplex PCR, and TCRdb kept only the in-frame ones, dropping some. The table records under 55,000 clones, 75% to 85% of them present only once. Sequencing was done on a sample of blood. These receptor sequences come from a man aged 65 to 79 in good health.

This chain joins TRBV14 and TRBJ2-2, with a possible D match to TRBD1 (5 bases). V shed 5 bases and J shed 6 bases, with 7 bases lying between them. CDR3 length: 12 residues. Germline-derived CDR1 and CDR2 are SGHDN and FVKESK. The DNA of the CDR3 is TGTGCCAGCAGCAGGGGCGCCGGGGAGCTGTTTTTT. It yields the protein CASSRGAGELFF.

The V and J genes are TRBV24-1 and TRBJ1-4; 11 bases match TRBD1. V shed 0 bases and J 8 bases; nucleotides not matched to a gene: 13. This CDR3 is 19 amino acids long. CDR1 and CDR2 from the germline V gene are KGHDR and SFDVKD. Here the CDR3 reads CATSDLTGQGVRVWEKLFF. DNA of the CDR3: TGTGCCACCAGTGATTTGACGGGACAGGGGGTTCGAGTTTGGGAAAAACTGTTTTTT.